This TCR beta chain was sequenced for a study of T cells in tumors after PD-1 blockade. Trimming cost V 4 bases and J 3 bases; bases outside gene matches: 7. The CDR3 loop spans 16 amino acids. Germline V gene data show CDR1 as LGHDT and CDR2 as YNNKEL (reference sequence). The protocol was immunoSEQ multiplex PCR, while the TCRdb copy is restricted to in-frame clones and leaves out a portion. The sample yields around 45,000 clones, 65% to 85% seen once. The sequencing here drew on PBMCs, taken before anti-PD-1 therapy. This clonotype was sampled from a human donor with advanced basal cell or squamous cell carcinoma (not recorded which). The V and J genes are TRBV3-1 (or the pseudogene TRBV3-2) and TRBJ2-2, with 8 positions matching TRBD2. The CDR3 reads CASSPPEREYTGELFF. The CDR3 nucleotides read TGTGCCAGCAGCCCCCCCGAGCGGGAGTACACCGGGGAGCTGTTTTTT.